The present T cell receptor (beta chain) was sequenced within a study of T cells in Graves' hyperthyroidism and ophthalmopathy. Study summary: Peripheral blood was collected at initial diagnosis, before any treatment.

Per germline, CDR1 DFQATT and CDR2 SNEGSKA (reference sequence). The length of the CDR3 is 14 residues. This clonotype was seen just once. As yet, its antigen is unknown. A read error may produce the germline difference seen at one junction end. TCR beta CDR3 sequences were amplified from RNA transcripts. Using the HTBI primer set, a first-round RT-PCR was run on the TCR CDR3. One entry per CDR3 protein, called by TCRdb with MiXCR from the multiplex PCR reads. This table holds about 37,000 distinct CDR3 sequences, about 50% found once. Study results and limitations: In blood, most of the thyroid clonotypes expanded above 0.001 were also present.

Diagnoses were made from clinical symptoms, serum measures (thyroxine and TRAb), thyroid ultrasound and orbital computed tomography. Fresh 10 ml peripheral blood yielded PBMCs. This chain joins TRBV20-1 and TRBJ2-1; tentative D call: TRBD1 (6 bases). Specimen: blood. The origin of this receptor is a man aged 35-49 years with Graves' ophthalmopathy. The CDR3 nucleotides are TGCTGTGCTACCCCCCATAGGGGGTCCGATGAGCAGTTCTTC. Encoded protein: CCATPHRGSDEQFF.